This TCR beta chain was sequenced in a study of CD8+ T cells in alopecia areata. In the study overall: Administration of oral tofacitinib to treated patients was at 5 to 10 mg twice daily.

Sequencing used cDNA as its template, made by extracting RNA and reverse transcribing it. Repertoires were generated with immunoSEQ multiplex PCR, while TCRdb's copy carries only in-frame clones and drops some. This sample has about 180,000 clones, with less than 75% found just once. Remarks on this clone: The antigen remains unidentified.

Overall study findings and caveats: Relative to mice, TCR sharing across patients was less clear, a difference possibly HLA-related. Scalp clonality decreased significantly with tofacitinib, and so did expanded CD8+ clones among the top 100.

Sample treatment: oral pan-JAK inhibitor, 5-10 mg twice daily. The sorting of PBMCs gave CD4+ and CD8+ T cells. V gave up 2 bases and J gave up 0 bases, with 10 bases separating them. From germline, CDR1 is MNHEY and CDR2 SVGAGI. The CDR3 runs 15 residues. The sample consisted of CD4+ T cells sorted from blood, taken around week 55, from a patient treated with tofacitinib. This TCR came from a human donor with alopecia areata. The gene calls are TRBV6-5 and TRBJ2-5; D is uncertain. The DNA of the CDR3 is TGTGCCAGCAGTTACCGCACAAGGTACCAAGAGACCCAGTACTTC. Amino acids: CASSYRTRYQETQYF.